The rows below give T cell receptor beta chains drawn from one sample of a study of OX40 agonist ivuxolimab in advanced cancers. The table came from immunoSEQ multiplex PCR; TCRdb's copy has only in-frame clones and leaves some out. This table has tens of thousands of clones, nearly 90% appearing once. This sample comprised CD4+ or CD8+ T cells sorted from blood, obtained in a trial of the OX40 agonist ivuxolimab. These receptors were obtained from an adult with an advanced solid tumor such as melanoma, head and neck, liver or kidney cancer. CDR3s include the opening cysteine and the closing phenylalanine or tryptophan. A D gene is named only where the DNA matches it firmly.

j_call	d_call	v_call	cdr3_aa	cdr3_nt
TRBJ2-4	NA	TRBV15	CATSSDLGGNIQYF	TGTGCCACCAGCTCAGACTTAGGGGGAAACATTCAGTACTTC
TRBJ2-2	NA	TRBV9	CASSVGSLTGELFF	TGTGCCAGCAGCGTAGGGTCGCTCACCGGGGAGCTGTTTTTT
TRBJ2-7	NA	TRBV29-1	CSVEVAAGAYEQYF	TGCAGCGTTGAAGTAGCTGCAGGCGCCTACGAGCAGTACTTC
TRBJ2-1	NA	TRBV28	CASTDSSTYNEQFF	TGTGCCAGTACGGACAGTTCTACCTACAATGAGCAGTTCTTC
TRBJ2-1	NA	TRBV2	CASTRLQGDNEQFF	TGTGCCAGCACTCGACTACAGGGTGACAATGAGCAGTTCTTC
TRBJ1-2	TRBD1	TRBV27	CASSPDRANYGYTF	TGTGCCAGCAGTCCGGACAGGGCAAACTATGGCTACACCTTC
TRBJ2-4	NA	TRBV28	CASSLGQTGKNIQYF	TGTGCCAGCAGTTTAGGCCAAACAGGGAAAAACATTCAGTACTTC
TRBJ1-1	NA	TRBV19	CASSRPGIDTEAFF	TGTGCCAGCTCCCGGCCGGGGATTGACACTGAAGCTTTCTTT
TRBJ2-5	TRBD2	TRBV7-9	CASSLGRISGDEETQYF	TGTGCCAGCAGCTTAGGTAGGATTAGCGGGGATGAGGAGACCCAGTACTTC
TRBJ2-1	TRBD2	TRBV5-5	CASSSGLGGGNEQFF	TGTGCCAGCAGCTCCGGACTAGGCGGTGGCAATGAGCAGTTCTTC
TRBJ2-7	NA	TRBV29-1	CSVEKREGFYEQYF	TGCAGCGTTGAGAAGAGGGAAGGCTTCTACGAGCAGTACTTC
TRBJ1-2	NA	TRBV7-6	CASSLGGGADGYTF	TGTGCCAGCAGCTTGGGGGGAGGTGCAGATGGCTACACCTTC
TRBJ2-1	NA	TRBV9	CASSPDWQPYNEQFF	TGTGCCAGCAGCCCCGACTGGCAACCCTACAATGAGCAGTTCTTC
TRBJ2-2	NA	TRBV28	CASFGRTNTGELFF	TGTGCCAGCTTCGGCAGAACCAACACCGGGGAGCTGTTTTTT